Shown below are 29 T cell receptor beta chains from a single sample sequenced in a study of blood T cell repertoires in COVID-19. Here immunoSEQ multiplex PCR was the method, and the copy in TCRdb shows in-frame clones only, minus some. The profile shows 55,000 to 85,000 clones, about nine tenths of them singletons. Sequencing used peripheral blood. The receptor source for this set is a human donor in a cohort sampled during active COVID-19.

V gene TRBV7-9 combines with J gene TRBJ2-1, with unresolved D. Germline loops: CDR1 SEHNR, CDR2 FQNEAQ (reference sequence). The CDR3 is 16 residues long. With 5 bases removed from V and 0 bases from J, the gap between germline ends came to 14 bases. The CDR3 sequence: CASSTGMTLSYNEQFF. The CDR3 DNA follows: TGTGCCAGCAGCACTGGCATGACTCTCTCCTACAATGAGCAGTTCTTC.

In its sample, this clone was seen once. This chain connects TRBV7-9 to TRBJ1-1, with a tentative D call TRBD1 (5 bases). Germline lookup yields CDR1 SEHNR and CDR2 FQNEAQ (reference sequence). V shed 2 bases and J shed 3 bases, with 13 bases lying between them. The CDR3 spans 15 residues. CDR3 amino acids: CASSLFVWGDTEAFF. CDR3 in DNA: TGTGCCAGCAGCTTATTCGTTTGGGGGGACACTGAAGCTTTCTTT.

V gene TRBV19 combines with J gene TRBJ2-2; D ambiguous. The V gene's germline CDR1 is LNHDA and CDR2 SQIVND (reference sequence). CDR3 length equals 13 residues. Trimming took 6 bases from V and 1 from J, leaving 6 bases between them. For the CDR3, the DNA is TGTGCCAGTAGCTCTGTGAACACCGGGGAGCTGTTTTTT. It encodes CASSSVNTGELFF.

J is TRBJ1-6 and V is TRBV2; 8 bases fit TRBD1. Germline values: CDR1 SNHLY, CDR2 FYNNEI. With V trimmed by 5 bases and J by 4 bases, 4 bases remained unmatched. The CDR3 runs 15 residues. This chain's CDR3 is CASSTGGSYNSPLHF. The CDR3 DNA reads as TGTGCCAGCAGTACAGGGGGGTCTTATAATTCACCCCTCCACTTT.

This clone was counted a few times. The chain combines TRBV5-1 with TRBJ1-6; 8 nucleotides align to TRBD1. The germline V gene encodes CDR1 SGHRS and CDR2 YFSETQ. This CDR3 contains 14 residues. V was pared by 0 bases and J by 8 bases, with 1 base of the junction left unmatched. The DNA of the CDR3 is TGCGCCAGCAGCTTGGAGGACAGGGATTCACCCCTCCACTTT. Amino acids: CASSLEDRDSPLHF.

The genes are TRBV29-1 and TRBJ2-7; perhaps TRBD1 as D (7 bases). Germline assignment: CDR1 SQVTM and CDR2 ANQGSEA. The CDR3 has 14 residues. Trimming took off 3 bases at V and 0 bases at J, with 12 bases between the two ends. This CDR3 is CSVEEGARSYEQYF. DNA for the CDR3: TGCAGCGTTGAGGAGGGGGCCCGCTCCTACGAGCAGTACTTC.

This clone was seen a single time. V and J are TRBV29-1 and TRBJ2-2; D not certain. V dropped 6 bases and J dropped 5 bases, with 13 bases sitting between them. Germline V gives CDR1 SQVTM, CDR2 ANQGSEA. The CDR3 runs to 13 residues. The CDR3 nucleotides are TGCAGCGTGAAGACACAGTCTACCGGGGAGCTGTTTTTT. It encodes CSVKTQSTGELFF.

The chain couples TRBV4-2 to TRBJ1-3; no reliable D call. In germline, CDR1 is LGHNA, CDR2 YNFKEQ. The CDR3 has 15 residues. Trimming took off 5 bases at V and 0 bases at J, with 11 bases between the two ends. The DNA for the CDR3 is TGTGCCAGCAGCACCCAAACGGTCTCTGGAAACACCATATATTTT. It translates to CASSTQTVSGNTIYF.

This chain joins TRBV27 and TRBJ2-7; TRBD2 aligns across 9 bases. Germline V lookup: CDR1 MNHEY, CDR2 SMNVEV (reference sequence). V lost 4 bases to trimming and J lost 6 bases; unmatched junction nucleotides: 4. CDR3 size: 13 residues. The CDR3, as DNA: TGTGCCAGCAGTTCCAGCGGGAGGCCCGAGCAGTACTTC. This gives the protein CASSSSGRPEQYF.

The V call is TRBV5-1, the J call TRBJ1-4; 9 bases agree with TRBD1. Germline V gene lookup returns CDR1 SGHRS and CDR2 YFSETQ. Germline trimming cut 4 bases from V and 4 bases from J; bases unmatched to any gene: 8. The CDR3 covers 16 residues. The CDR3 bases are TGCGCCAGCAGCCCCAAGATGGGACAGGGTAATGAAAAACTGTTTTTT. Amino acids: CASSPKMGQGNEKLFF.

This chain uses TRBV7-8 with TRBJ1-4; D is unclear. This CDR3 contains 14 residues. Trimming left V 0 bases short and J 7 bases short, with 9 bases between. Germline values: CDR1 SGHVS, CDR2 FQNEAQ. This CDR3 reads CASSLALQSEKLFF. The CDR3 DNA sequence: TGTGCCAGCAGCTTAGCCCTCCAGTCTGAAAAACTGTTTTTT.

The CDR3 sequence is CASSDRLGGGNQPQHF. In DNA, the CDR3 is TGTGCCAGCAGTGACCGTTTGGGGGGGGGCAATCAGCCCCAGCATTTT. The chain recombines TRBV6-1 with TRBJ1-5; D perhaps matches TRBD1 (5 bases). CDR1 is MNHNS and CDR2 is SASEGT in the germline V gene. The V end was cut by 3 bases, the J end by 2 bases, with 14 bases between. This CDR3 is 16 amino acids long.

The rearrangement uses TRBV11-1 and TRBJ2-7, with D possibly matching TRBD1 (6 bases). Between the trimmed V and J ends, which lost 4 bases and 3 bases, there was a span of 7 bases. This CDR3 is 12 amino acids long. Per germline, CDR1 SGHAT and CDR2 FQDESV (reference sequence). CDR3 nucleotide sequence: TGTGCCAGCAGCTCGGACAGCTACGAGCAGTACTTC. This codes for CASSSDSYEQYF.

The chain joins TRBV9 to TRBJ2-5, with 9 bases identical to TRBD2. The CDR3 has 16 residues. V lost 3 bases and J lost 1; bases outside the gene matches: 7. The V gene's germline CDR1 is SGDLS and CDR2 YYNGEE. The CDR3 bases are TGTGCCAGCAGCGAGGGGAGCGGGGGGTTCCAAGAGACCCAGTACTTC. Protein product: CASSEGSGGFQETQYF.

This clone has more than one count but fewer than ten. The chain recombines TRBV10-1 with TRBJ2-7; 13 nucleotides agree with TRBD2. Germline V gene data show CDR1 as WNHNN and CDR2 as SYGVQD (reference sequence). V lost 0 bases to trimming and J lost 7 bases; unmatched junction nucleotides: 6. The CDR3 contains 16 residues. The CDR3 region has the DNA TGCGCCAGCAGTGAGTCGGGACTAGCGGGATTAAGAGAGCAGTACTTC. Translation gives CASSESGLAGLREQYF.

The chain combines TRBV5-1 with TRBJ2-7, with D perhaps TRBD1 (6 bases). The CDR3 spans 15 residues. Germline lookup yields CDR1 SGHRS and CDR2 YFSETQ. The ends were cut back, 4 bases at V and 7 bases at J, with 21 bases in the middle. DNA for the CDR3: TGCGCCAGCAGCCTTGTGCAGGGGACGCCTAGGGAGCAGTACTTC. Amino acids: CASSLVQGTPREQYF.

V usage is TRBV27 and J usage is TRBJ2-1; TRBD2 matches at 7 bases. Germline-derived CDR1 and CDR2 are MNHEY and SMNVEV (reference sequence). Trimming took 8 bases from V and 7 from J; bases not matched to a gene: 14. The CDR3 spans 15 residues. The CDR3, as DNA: TGTGCCAGCGGAGCGGGGTCGGCAGGAGAGAATGAGCAGTTCTTC. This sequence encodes CASGAGSAGENEQFF.

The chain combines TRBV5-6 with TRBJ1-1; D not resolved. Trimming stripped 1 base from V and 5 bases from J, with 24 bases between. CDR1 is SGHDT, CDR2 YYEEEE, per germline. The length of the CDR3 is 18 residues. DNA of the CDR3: TGTGCCAGCAGCTTGTCCCTTGGCCAGACGAGGTTGAGTACTGAAGCTTTCTTT. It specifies CASSLSLGQTRLSTEAFF.

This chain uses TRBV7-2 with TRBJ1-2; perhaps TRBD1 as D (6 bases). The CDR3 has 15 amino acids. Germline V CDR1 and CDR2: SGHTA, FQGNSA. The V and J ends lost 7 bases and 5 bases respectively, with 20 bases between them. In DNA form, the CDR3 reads TGTGCCAGCACCCCCGGGACATTCGTTCCTTATGGCTACACCTTC. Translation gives CASTPGTFVPYGYTF.

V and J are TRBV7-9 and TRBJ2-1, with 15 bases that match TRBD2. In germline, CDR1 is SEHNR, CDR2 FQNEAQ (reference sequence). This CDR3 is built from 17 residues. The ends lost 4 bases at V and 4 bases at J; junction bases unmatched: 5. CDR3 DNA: TGTGCCAGCAGCTCCGGGACTAGCGGGAGGCCGTACAATGAGCAGTTCTTC. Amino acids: CASSSGTSGRPYNEQFF.

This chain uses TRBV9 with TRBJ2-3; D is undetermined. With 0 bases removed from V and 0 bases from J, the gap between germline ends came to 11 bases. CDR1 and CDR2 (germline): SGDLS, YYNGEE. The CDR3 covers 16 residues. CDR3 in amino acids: CASSVAASPSTDTQYF. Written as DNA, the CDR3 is TGTGCCAGCAGCGTAGCTGCGTCCCCAAGCACAGATACGCAGTATTTT.

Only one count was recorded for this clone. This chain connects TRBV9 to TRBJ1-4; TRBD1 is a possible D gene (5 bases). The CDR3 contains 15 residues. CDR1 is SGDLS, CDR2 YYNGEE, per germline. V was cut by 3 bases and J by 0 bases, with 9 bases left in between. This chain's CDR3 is CASSAGGTTNEKLFF. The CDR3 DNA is TGTGCCAGCAGCGCCGGGGGAACAACTAATGAAAAACTGTTTTTT.

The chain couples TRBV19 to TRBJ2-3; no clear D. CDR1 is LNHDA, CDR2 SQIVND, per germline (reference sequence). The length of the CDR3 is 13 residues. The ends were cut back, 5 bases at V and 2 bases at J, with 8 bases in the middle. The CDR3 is CASSPIVTDTQYF. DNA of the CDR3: TGTGCCAGTAGTCCCATAGTCACAGATACGCAGTATTTT.

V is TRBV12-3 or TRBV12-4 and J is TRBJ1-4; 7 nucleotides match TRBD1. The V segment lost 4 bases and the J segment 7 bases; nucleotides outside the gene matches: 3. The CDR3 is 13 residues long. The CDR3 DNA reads TGTGCCAGCAGTTCCGGGACAGCTGAAAAACTGTTTTTT. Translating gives CASSSGTAEKLFF.

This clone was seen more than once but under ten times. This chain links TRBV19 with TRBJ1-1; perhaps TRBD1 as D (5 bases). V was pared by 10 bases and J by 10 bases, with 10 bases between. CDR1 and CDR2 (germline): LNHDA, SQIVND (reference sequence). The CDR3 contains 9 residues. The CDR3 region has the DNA TGTGCCATGGGGCTCGGAGCTTTCTTT. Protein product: CAMGLGAFF.

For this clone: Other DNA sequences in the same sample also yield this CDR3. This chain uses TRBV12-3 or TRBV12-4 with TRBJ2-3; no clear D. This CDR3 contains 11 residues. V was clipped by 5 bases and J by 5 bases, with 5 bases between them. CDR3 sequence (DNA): TGTGCCAGCAGTCCCTTAGATACGCAGTATTTT. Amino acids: CASSPLDTQYF.

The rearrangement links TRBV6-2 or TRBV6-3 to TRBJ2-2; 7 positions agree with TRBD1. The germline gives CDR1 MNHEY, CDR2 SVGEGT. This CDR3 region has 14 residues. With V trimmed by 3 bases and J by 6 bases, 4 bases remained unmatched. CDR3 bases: TGTGCCAGCAGTTATACAGGGGTAGCCGGGGAGCTGTTTTTT. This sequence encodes CASSYTGVAGELFF.

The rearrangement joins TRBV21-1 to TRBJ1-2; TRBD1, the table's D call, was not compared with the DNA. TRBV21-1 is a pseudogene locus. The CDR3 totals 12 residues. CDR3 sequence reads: CASSIDREGYTF. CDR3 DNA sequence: TGTGCCAGCAGCATAGACAGGGAGGGCTACACCTTC.

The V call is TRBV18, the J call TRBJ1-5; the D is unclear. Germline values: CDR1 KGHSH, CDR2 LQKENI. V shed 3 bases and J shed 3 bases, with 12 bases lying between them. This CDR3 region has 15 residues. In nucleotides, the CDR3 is TGTGCCAGCTCACCTACTGACTCGTACAATCAGCCCCAGCATTTT. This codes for CASSPTDSYNQPQHF.